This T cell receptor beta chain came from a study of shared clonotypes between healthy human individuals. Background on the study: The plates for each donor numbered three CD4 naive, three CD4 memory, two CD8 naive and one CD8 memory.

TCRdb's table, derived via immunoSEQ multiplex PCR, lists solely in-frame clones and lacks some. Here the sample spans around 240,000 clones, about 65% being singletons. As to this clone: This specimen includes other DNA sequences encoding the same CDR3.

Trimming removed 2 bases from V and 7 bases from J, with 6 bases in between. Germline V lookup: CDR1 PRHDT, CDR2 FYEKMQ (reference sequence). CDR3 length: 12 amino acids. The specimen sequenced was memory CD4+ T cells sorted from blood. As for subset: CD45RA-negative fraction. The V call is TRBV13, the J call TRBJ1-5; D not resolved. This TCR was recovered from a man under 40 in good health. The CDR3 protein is CASSLSGQPQHF. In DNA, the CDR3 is TGTGCCAGCAGCTTATCGGGACAGCCCCAGCATTTT.